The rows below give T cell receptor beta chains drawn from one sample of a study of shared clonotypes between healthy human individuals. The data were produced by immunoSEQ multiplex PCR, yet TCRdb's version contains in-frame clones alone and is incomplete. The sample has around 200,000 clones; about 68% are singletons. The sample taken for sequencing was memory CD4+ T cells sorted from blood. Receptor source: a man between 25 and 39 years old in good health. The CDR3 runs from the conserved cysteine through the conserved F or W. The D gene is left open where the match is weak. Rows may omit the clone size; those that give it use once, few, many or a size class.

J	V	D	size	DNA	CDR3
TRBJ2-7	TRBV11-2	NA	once	TGTGCCAGCAGCTTTCTGCGGAAAGAGCAGTACTTC	CASSFLRKEQYF
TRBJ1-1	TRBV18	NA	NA	TGTGCCAGCTCTCCCACAAGAGGGGGGAAGAACACTGAAGCTTTCTTT	CASSPTRGGKNTEAFF
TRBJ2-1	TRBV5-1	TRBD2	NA	TGCGCCAGCAGCTCGCCGGGACTAGCGGGAGCTGGTGAGCAGTTCTTC	CASSSPGLAGAGEQFF
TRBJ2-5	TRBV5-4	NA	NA	TGTGCCAGCAGCTTGGAATTTCCAGCGGAGACCCAGTACTTC	CASSLEFPAETQYF
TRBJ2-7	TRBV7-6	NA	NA	TGTGCCAGCAGCTTCCTCCAGGGCGAGCAGTACTTC	CASSFLQGEQYF
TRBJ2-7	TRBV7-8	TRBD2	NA	TGTGCCAGCAGCTCGGGACTAGTGACGTACGAGCAGTACTTC	CASSSGLVTYEQYF
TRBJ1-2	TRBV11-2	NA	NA	TGTGCCAGCAGCCGTGGGTCGGGGTATGGCTACACCTTC	CASSRGSGYGYTF
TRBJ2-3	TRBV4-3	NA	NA	TGCGCCAGCAGCCAAGGGTTCGGAGGACAAGGAAGAGATACGCAGTATTTT	CASSQGFGGQGRDTQYF
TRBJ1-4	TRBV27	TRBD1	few	TGTGCCAGCAGTTCGAAGGCGGTCGACAGGGGTGGGAATGAAAAACTGTTTTTT	CASSSKAVDRGGNEKLFF
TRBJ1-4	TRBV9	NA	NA	TGTGCCAGCAGCGTAGGAGGGACCGTTGAAAAACTGTTTTTT	CASSVGGTVEKLFF
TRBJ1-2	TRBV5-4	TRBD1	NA	TGTGCCAGCAGCATAGACCAGGGGGCCGCCTCTGTCTACACCTTC	CASSIDQGAASVYTF
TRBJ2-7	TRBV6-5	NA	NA	TGTGCCAGCAGATACCAAGGGGGCGAGCAGTACTTC	CASRYQGGEQYF
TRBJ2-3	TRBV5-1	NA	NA	TGCGCCAGCAGTTTGAACCTACCTAGCACAGATACGCAGTATTTT	CASSLNLPSTDTQYF
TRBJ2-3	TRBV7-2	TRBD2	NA	TGTGCCAGCAGCTTCAGTGTTAGCGGGAGGGCAGATACGCAGTATTTT	CASSFSVSGRADTQYF
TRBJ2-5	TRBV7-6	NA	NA	TGTGCCAGCAGCCCCCCTGTAATGGTGCAGGGAGAAGAGACCCAGTACTTC	CASSPPVMVQGEETQYF
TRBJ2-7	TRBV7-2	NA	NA	TGTGCCAGCAGCTTATGGGCGGGACCGACCTACGAGCAGTACTTC	CASSLWAGPTYEQYF
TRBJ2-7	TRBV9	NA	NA	TGTGCCAGCAGCCCGACAGGCGGACTTTTGAGCGAGCAGTACTTC	CASSPTGGLLSEQYF
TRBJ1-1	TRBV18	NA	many	TGTGCCAGCTCACCGGTACCGAACACTGAAGCTTTCTTT	CASSPVPNTEAFF
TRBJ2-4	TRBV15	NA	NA	TGTGCCACCAGCACCGGACATATGGTAAACATTCAGTACTTC	CATSTGHMVNIQYF
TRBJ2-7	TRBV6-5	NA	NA	TGTGCCAGCAGTTATATTGGGGGTTACGAGCAGTACTTC	CASSYIGGYEQYF
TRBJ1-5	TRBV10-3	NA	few	TGTGCCATCAGACAGGACAATCAGCCCCAGCATTTT	CAIRQDNQPQHF
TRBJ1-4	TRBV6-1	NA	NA	TGTGCCAGCGGACTCGGGGACGTGTGGGAAAAACTGTTTTTT	CASGLGDVWEKLFF
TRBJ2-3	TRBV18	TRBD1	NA	TGTGCCAGCCAACGGGGGACAGGGTGGATGACAGATACGCAGTATTTT	CASQRGTGWMTDTQYF
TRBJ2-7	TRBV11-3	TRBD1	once	TGTGCCAGCAGCGAGGGGGCAGGGAACTACGAGCAGTACTTC	CASSEGAGNYEQYF
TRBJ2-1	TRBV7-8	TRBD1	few	TGTGCCAGCAGCAGGGGGCCGAGCTCCTACAATGAGCAGTTCTTC	CASSRGPSSYNEQFF
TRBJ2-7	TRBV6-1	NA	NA	TGTGCCAGCAGCGGGGGGCCGGGCGAGCAGTACTTC	CASSGGPGEQYF
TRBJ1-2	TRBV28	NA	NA	TGTGCCAGCAGTTCTCCCCGGGGGGGGAGCTATGGCTACACCTTC	CASSSPRGGSYGYTF
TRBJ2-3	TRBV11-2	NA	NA	TGTGCCAGCAGCCCAGCAGATACGCAGTATTTT	CASSPADTQYF
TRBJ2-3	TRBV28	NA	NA	TGTGCCAGCAGTTCAATAGGGGGTTCTAGCGGAGCTAGCACAGATACGCAGTATTTT	CASSSIGGSSGASTDTQYF
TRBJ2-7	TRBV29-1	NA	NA	TGCAGCGTTAGTCAGGGGGGCCGCTCCTACGAGCAGTACTTC	CSVSQGGRSYEQYF
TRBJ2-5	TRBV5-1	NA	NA	TGCGCCAGCAGCCCCGGACAAGTGGGGGAGACCCAGTACTTC	CASSPGQVGETQYF
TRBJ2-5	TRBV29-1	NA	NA	TGCAGCGCTAGAGGACCGCAAGAGACCCAGTACTTC	CSARGPQETQYF
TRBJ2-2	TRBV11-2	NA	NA	TGTGCCAGCAGCCCGCCGGTACGGCGGAACACCGGGGAGCTGTTTTTT	CASSPPVRRNTGELFF
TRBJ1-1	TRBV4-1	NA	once	TGCGCCAGCAGCCAAGTGGGGAGGGGCGTGAACACTGAAGCTTTCTTT	CASSQVGRGVNTEAFF
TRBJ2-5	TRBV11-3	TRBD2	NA	TGTGCCACCGGACTAGCGGGAAGAGTCCAGTACTTC	CATGLAGRVQYF
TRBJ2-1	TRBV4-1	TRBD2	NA	TGCGCCAGCAGCCAGGGACTAGCGGACTCCTCCTACAATGAGCAGTTCTTC	CASSQGLADSSYNEQFF
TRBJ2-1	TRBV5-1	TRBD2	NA	TGCGCCAGCAGCTTACAAACAAGCGGGACTGGTTACAATGAGCAGTTCTTC	CASSLQTSGTGYNEQFF
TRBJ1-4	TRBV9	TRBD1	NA	TGTGCCAGCAGCACCGCAACCGGGACAGGGGTTGAAAAACTGTTTTTT	CASSTATGTGVEKLFF
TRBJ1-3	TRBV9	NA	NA	TGTGCCAGCAGCGTCCAAGGTGGAAACACCATATATTTT	CASSVQGGNTIYF
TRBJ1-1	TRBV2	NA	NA	TGTGCCAGCGGCGGGGGGTTCACAGGGGAAGCTTTCTTT	CASGGGFTGEAFF
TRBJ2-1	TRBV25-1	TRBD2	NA	TGTGCCAGCAGTGAAGGAGGCGGGAGAACCCATGAGCAGTTCTTC	CASSEGGGRTHEQFF